This T cell receptor beta chain was identified during a study of blood T cell repertoires in COVID-19. At the level of the study: From T cells, B-cell-depleted T cells, or PBMCs came the material, which was cDNA or gDNA.

Trimming stripped 4 bases from V and 8 bases from J, with 12 bases between. Germline V lookup: CDR1 SGHVS, CDR2 FNYEAQ. This CDR3 is built from 13 residues. Under the authors' procedure: Researchers report that nucleated cell counts were estimated from reference gene primer amplification. Measured with immunoSEQ multiplex PCR; TCRdb has only the in-frame clones, and not every one. V and J calls and clone size are those listed in that table; D and trimming were worked out from the DNA. The sample includes some 230,000 clones, 80% to 85% seen only once; the top ten take approximately 5.1%. V gene TRBV7-6 combines with J gene TRBJ1-5; maybe TRBD1 (5 bases). This TCR came from an older woman who had recovered from COVID-19. Sequenced material: peripheral blood. The CDR3 spells CASSSTVLEPQHF. Here the CDR3 DNA reads TGTGCCAGCAGCTCGACAGTTTTGGAGCCCCAGCATTTT. Looking up the rest from reference TRBV7-6 and TRBJ1-5 gives the full variable domain: GAGVSQSPRYKVTKRGQDVALRCDPISGHVSLYWYRQALGQGPEFLTYFNYEAQQDKSGLPNDRFSAERPEGSISTLTIQRTEQRDSAMYRCASSSTVLEPQHFGDGTRLSIL.